The subject of this entry is one TCR beta chain. The data originate from a study of OX40 agonist ivuxolimab in advanced cancers. Germline CDR1 MNHNY, CDR2 SVGAGI (reference sequence). V shed 7 bases and J 3 bases; nucleotides not matched to a gene: 5. The CDR3 is 15 amino acids. This table comes from immunoSEQ multiplex PCR, and its TCRdb copy is limited to in-frame clones, with some not included. The sample gives about 98,000 clones, around nine tenths of which show up once; under 0.55% is in the top ten. Sequences were derived from CD4+ or CD8+ T cells sorted from blood, sampled in a trial of the OX40 agonist ivuxolimab. The clonotype was recovered from an adult with an advanced solid tumor such as melanoma, head and neck, liver or kidney cancer. V usage is TRBV6-6 and J usage is TRBJ2-2; TRBD1 matches 10 bases. The CDR3 DNA follows: TGTGCCAGCATCCCGGGACAGGGGTACACCGGGGAGCTGTTTTTT. As protein: CASIPGQGYTGELFF.